A single sample is the source of the 9 T cell receptor beta chains below, sequenced in a study of sequential checkpoint blockade in melanoma. Only in-frame clones appear in the TCRdb table, and some are missing; sequencing was by immunoSEQ multiplex PCR. The repertoire consists of over 3,000 clones, with around three fifths occurring once and the leading ten covering roughly 20%. Treatment here: randomized to nivolumab then ipilimumab (arm A) or the reverse (arm B). The specimen was CD8+ T cells sorted from blood (inferred from file names), collected from a patient given nivolumab and ipilimumab in sequence. The receptors were gathered from a human patient with melanoma. Some clones in this sample may be carry-over from other donors' samples.

This chain connects TRBV9 to TRBJ2-5; 12 bases are shared with TRBD2. The junction had 7 bases not matched to a gene; V was cut back by 5 bases and J by 5 bases. Per germline, CDR1 SGDLS and CDR2 YYNGEE. The CDR3 has 15 amino acids. The CDR3 loop reads CASSPSGGAWETQYF. The CDR3 bases are TGTGCCAGCAGTCCTAGCGGGGGGGCGTGGGAGACCCAGTACTTC. The full variable domain, in which reference TRBV9 and TRBJ2-5 provide the parts outside the CDR3, is DSGVTQTPKHLITATGQRVTLRCSPRSGDLSVYWYQQSLDQGLQFLIQYYNGEERAKGNILERFSAQQFPDLHSELNLSSLELGDSALYFCASSPSGGAWETQYFGPGTRLLVL.

CDR3 region: CASSINRGNTGELFF. Written as DNA, the CDR3 is TGTGCCAGTAGTATAAACAGGGGGAACACCGGGGAGCTGTTTTTT. This chain links TRBV19 with TRBJ2-2; 7 bases match TRBD1. Germline assignment: CDR1 LNHDA and CDR2 SQIVND (reference sequence). The CDR3 covers 15 residues. The trim removed 2 bases at V and 1 base at J, leaving 1 base unmatched.

This clone has only one observation. The chain combines TRBV6-6 with TRBJ1-4, with 8 nucleotides matching TRBD1. The length of the CDR3 is 15 residues. CDR1 is MNHNY and CDR2 is SVGAGI in the germline V gene (reference sequence). Losses at the gene ends were 5 bases for V and 4 bases for J; bases not matched to a gene: 6. CDR3 residues: CASSLGTGGNEKLFF. The CDR3 DNA reads as TGTGCCAGCAGTCTTGGGACAGGTGGTAATGAAAAACTGTTTTTT.

The chain is built from TRBV29-1 and TRBJ1-2; 7 bases align to TRBD1. This CDR3 contains 12 residues. CDR1 SQVTM and CDR2 ANQGSEA come from the germline V gene. With 5 bases clipped from V and 6 bases from J, the junction kept 6 bases outside the gene matches. DNA of the CDR3: TGCAGCGTTCCAACAGGGGAGAATGGCTACACCTTC. This gives the protein CSVPTGENGYTF.

The V and J genes are TRBV7-9 and TRBJ2-7, with 8 positions matching TRBD1. CDR3 length: 16 residues. Losses at the gene ends were 7 bases for V and 2 bases for J; bases not matched to a gene: 13. The V gene's germline CDR1 is SEHNR and CDR2 FQNEAQ (reference sequence). CDR3 nucleotides: TGTGCCAGCACCCGGGACCGGGACAGGACAACCTACGAGCAGTACTTC. It codes for CASTRDRDRTTYEQYF. The variable domain in full, with the rest retrieved from reference TRBV7-9 and TRBJ2-7, is DTGVSQNPRHKITKRGQNVTFRCDPISEHNRLYWYRQTLGQGPEFLTYFQNEAQLEKSRLLSDRFSAERPKGSFSTLEIQRTEQGDSAMYLCASTRDRDRTTYEQYFGPGTRLTVT.

J is TRBJ2-7 and V is TRBV19, with D unresolved. Between the trimmed V and J ends, which lost 9 bases and 1 base, there was a span of 16 bases. Germline CDR1 reads LNHDA; CDR2 reads SQIVND (reference sequence). CDR3 length: 14 residues. The CDR3 loop is CASRSNTNSYEQYF. The DNA of the CDR3 is TGTGCCAGCAGATCGAACACTAATTCCTACGAGCAGTACTTC.

The V and J genes are TRBV7-9 and TRBJ2-3; D remains unclear. V was clipped by 5 bases and J by 0 bases, with 9 bases between them. The CDR3 sequence is 14 residues long. Germline CDR1 SEHNR, CDR2 FQNEAQ (reference sequence). The CDR3 here is CASSHSHSTDTQYF. In nucleotides, the CDR3 is TGTGCCAGCAGCCACTCTCATAGCACAGATACGCAGTATTTT.

The chain recombines TRBV4-1 with TRBJ1-1, with a tentative D call TRBD1 (5 bases). With 0 bases removed from V and 2 bases from J, the gap between germline ends came to 10 bases. Germline V gene data show CDR1 as MGHRA and CDR2 as YSYEKL. The CDR3 is 15 residues long. Here the CDR3 reads CASSQDRRGNTEAFF. The CDR3 DNA reads TGCGCCAGCAGCCAAGATAGAAGGGGAAACACTGAAGCTTTCTTT.

The rearrangement links TRBV7-9 to TRBJ2-3, with D possibly matching TRBD1 (5 bases). V was trimmed by 2 bases and J by 2 bases, leaving 14 bases between them. This CDR3 is 16 amino acids long. The germline V gene encodes CDR1 SEHNR and CDR2 FQNEAQ (reference sequence). CDR3 nucleotide sequence: TGTGCCAGCAGCTTATCGGAGAGACAGATCACAGATACGCAGTATTTT. Its protein product is CASSLSERQITDTQYF.